The TCR beta chain described here comes from a study of cytomegalovirus exposure and HLA in healthy donors. General study points: The study had only CMV serostatus as immune exposure information.

A remark on this clone: The antigen is undetermined.

These donors counted as nominally healthy when sampled, but unrecorded immune exposures were likely. Germline V gene data show CDR1 as SGHAT and CDR2 as FQNNGV. CDR3 length equals 13 residues. Trimming shortened V by 4 bases and J by 8 bases, and 14 bases separated the two germline ends. The study ran its PCR with 60 Vbeta and 13 Jbeta primers. In the original workflow: Some 11 million shared chains were among the roughly 80 million unique TCR beta chains that a later analysis counted. Clones were sequenced by immunoSEQ multiplex PCR, and TCRdb holds only the in-frame ones, with some missing. D and trimming were read from the DNA, whereas the V and J calls and clone size are those reported in that table. The table has about 120,000 clones, 70% to 85% seen once.

The rearrangement links TRBV11-2 to TRBJ1-2; no firm D call. Input material: PBMCs. This sequence was found in a woman aged 50 to 60 in good health and CMV-seronegative. CDR3 protein: CASSSGLGGGYTF. The CDR3 bases are TGTGCCAGCAGCTCAGGACTGGGCGGGGGCTACACCTTC.